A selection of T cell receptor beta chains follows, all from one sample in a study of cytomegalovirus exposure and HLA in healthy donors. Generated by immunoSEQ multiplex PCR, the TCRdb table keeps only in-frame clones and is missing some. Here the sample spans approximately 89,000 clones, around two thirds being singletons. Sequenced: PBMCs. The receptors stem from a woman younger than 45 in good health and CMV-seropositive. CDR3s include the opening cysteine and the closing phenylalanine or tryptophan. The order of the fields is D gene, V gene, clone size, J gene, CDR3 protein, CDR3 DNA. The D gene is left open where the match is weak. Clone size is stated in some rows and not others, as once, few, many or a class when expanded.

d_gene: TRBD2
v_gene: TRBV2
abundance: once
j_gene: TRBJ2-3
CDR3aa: CASWAGGTDTQYF
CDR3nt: TGTGCCAGCTGGGCGGGGGGCACAGATACGCAGTATTTT

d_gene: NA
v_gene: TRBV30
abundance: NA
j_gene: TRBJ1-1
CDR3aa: CAWTGLGTEAFF
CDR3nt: TGTGCCTGGACAGGTCTGGGCACTGAAGCTTTCTTT

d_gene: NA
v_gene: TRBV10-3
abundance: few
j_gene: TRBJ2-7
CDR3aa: CAISDDSALYEQYF
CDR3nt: TGTGCCATCAGTGATGACAGTGCCCTCTACGAGCAGTACTTC

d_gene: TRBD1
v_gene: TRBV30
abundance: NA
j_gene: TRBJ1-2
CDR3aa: CAYDRGRNGYTF
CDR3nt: TGTGCCTATGACAGGGGGCGAAATGGCTACACCTTC

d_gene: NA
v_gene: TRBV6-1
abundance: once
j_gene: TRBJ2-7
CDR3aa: CASSDWGVSYEQYF
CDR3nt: TGTGCCAGCAGTGATTGGGGGGTCTCCTACGAGCAGTACTTC

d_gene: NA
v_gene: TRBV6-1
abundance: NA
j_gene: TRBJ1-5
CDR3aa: CASSPGVYNQPQHF
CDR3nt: TGTGCCAGCAGTCCAGGGGTCTACAATCAGCCCCAGCATTTT

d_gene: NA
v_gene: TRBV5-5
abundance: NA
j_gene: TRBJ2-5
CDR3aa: CASSLFMSGASGETQYF
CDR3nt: TGTGCCAGCAGCTTGTTTATGTCAGGAGCGTCAGGGGAGACCCAGTACTTC

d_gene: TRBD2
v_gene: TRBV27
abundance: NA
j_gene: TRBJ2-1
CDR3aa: CASSRTRGLAGSYNEQFF
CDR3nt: TGTGCCAGCAGTCGAACCCGCGGACTAGCGGGGAGCTACAATGAGCAGTTCTTC

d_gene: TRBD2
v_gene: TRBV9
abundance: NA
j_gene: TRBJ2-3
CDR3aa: CASSVTSGGAADTQYF
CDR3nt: TGTGCCAGCAGCGTGACTAGCGGGGGGGCCGCAGATACGCAGTATTTT

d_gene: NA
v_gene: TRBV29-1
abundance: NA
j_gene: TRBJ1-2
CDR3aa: CSVGHGGYGYTF
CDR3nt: TGCAGCGTAGGCCACGGGGGGTATGGCTACACCTTC

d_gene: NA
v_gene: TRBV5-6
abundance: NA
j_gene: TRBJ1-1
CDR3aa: CASSLAGNTEAFF
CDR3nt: TGTGCCAGCAGCTTAGCGGGAAACACTGAAGCTTTCTTT

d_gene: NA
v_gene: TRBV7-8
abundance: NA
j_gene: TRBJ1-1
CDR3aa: CASSPQGKGTEAFF
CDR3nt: TGTGCCAGCAGCCCTCAGGGGAAGGGGACTGAAGCTTTCTTT

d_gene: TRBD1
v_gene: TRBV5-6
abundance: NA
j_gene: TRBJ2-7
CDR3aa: CASSLPGTGDEQYF
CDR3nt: TGTGCCAGCAGCCTCCCCGGGACAGGGGACGAGCAGTACTTC

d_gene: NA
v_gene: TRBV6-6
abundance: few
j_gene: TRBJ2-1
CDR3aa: CASTPGRGSGNEQFF
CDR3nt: TGTGCCAGCACCCCGGGTAGGGGTAGCGGCAATGAGCAGTTCTTC

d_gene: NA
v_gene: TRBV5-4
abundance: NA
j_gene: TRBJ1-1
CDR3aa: CASSLWGTQAFF
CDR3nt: TGTGCCAGCAGCTTATGGGGGACACAAGCTTTCTTT

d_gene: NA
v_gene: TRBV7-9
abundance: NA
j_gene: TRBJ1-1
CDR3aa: CASSTSSLDTEAFF
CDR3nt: TGTGCCAGCAGCACGAGCTCCCTGGACACTGAAGCTTTCTTT

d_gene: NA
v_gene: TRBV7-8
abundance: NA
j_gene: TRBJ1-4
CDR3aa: CASNRQAGGEKLFF
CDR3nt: TGTGCCAGCAACCGACAGGCGGGGGGTGAAAAACTGTTTTTT

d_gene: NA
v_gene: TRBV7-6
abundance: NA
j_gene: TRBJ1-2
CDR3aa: CASRYYGCTF
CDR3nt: TGTGCCAGCCGCTATTATGGCTGCACCTTC

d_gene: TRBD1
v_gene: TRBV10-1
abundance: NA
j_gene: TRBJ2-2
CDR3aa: CASSAGTANTGELFF
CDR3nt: TGCGCCAGCAGTGCTGGGACAGCGAACACCGGGGAGCTGTTTTTT

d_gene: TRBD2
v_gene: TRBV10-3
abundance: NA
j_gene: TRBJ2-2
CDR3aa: CAISSSGSKNTGELFF
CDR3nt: TGTGCCATCAGTTCGAGCGGGAGTAAGAACACCGGGGAGCTGTTTTTT

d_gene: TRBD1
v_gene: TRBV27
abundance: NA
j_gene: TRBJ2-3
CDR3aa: CASSLLRDRVSDTQYF
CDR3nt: TGTGCCAGCAGTCTTCTTAGGGACAGGGTTTCAGATACGCAGTATTTT

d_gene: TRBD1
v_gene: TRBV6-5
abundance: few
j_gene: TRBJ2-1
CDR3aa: CASSLTGTVISEQFF
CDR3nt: TGTGCCAGCAGTCTCACCGGGACAGTCATCTCTGAGCAGTTCTTC

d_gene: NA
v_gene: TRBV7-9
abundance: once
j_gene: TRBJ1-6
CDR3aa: CSSSQGGSPLHF
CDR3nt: TGTTCCAGCAGCCAGGGCGGTTCACCCCTCCACTTT

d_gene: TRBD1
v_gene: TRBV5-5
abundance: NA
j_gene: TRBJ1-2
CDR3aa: CASRLEDRASYGYTF
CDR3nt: TGTGCCAGCAGGTTGGAGGACAGGGCAAGCTATGGCTACACCTTC

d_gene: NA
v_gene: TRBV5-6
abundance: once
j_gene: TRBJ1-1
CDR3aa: CASSLVPRGDPEAFF
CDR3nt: TGTGCCAGCAGCTTGGTGCCACGGGGAGACCCTGAAGCTTTCTTT

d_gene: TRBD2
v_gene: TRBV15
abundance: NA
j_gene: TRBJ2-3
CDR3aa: CATTSTWERGGRDTQYF
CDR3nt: TGTGCCACCACGTCCACCTGGGAGCGGGGGGGAAGAGATACGCAGTATTTT

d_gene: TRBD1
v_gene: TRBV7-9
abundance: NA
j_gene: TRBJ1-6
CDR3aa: CASSYGQGFYNSPLHF
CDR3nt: TGTGCCAGCAGCTACGGACAGGGCTTTTATAATTCACCCCTCCACTTT

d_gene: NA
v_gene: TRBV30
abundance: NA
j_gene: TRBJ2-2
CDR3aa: CAWSGAINGELFF
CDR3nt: TGTGCCTGGAGTGGGGCGATAAACGGGGAGCTGTTTTTT

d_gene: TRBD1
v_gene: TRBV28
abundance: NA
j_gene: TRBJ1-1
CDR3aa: CASPSTTGRGRRNTEAFF
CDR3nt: TGTGCCAGCCCTTCTACGACAGGGCGAGGAAGGAGGAACACTGAAGCTTTCTTT

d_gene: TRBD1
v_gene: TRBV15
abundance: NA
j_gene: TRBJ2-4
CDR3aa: CATSRELSDRGNIQYF
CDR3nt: TGTGCCACCAGCAGAGAACTATCGGACAGGGGCAACATTCAGTACTTC

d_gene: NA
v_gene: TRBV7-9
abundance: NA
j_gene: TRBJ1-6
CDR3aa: CASSLDGAGNSPLHF
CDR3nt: TGTGCCAGCAGCTTAGACGGCGCAGGGAATTCACCCCTCCACTTT

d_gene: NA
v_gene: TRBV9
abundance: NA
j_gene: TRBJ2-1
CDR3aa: CASSGPRLGVEQFF
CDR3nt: TGTGCCAGCAGCGGGCCCCGACTAGGGGTTGAGCAGTTCTTC

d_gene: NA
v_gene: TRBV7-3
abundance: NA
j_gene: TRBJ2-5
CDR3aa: CASSPQGGYEETQYF
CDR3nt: TGTGCCAGCAGCCCTCAGGGGGGTTACGAAGAGACCCAGTACTTC

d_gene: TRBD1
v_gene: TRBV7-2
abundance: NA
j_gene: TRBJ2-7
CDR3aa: CASSRTGTVYEQYF
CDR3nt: TGTGCCAGCAGCCGGACTGGGACAGTCTACGAGCAGTACTTC

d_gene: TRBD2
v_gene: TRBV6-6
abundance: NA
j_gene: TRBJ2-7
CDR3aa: CASSRGLALPYEQYF
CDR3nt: TGTGCCAGCAGCCGGGGACTAGCGTTACCCTACGAGCAGTACTTC

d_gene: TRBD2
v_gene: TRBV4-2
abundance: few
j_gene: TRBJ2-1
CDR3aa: CASSPQRGAYNEQFF
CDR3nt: TGTGCCAGCAGCCCTCAGCGGGGTGCTTACAATGAGCAGTTCTTC

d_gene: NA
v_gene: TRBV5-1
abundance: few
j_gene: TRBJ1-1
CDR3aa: CASREQGSMNTEAFF
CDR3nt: TGCGCCAGCAGGGAACAGGGATCGATGAACACTGAAGCTTTCTTT

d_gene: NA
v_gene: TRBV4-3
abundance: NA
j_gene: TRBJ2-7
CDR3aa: CASSQEGGGDEQYF
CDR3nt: TGCGCCAGCAGCCAAGAAGGGGGCGGGGACGAGCAGTACTTC

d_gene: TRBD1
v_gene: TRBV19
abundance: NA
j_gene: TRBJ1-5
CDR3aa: CASSRTGNNQPQHF
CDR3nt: TGTGCCAGTAGTCGGACAGGGAATAATCAGCCCCAGCATTTT

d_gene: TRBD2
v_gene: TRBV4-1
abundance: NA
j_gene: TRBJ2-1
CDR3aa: CASSQALAGGPFAQFF
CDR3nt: TGCGCCAGCAGCCAAGCCCTAGCGGGGGGGCCGTTTGCGCAGTTCTTC

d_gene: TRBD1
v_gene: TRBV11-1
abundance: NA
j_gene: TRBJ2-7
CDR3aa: CASSLEGAKYEQYF
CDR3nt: TGTGCCAGCAGCCTTGAGGGGGCAAAGTACGAGCAGTACTTC

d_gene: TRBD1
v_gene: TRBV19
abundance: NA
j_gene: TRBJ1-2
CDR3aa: CASINLGQAPNYGYTF
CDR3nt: TGTGCCAGCATCAACCTGGGACAGGCCCCCAACTATGGCTACACCTTC

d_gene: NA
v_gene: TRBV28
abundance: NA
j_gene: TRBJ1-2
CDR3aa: CASSSTGISNYGYPF
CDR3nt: TGTGCCAGCAGCTCAACCGGGATCTCTAACTATGGCTACCCCTTC

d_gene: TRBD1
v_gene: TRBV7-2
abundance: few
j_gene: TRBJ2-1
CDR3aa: CASSETGVIYNEQFF
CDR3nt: TGTGCCAGCAGCGAAACAGGGGTCATCTACAATGAGCAGTTCTTC

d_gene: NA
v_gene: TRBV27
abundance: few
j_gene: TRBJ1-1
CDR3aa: CASSFYGHTEAFF
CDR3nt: TGTGCCAGCAGTTTTTATGGGCACACTGAAGCTTTCTTT

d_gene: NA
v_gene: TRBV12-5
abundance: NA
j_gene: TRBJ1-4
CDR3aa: CASGLDRAFSLDEKLFF
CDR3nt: TGTGCTAGTGGTCTTGACAGAGCCTTTTCTTTAGATGAAAAACTGTTTTTT

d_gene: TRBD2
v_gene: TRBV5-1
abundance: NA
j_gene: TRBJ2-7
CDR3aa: CASSLGGLAGEKDYEQYF
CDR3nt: TGCGCCAGCAGCTTGGGTGGACTAGCGGGGGAAAAGGATTACGAGCAGTACTTC

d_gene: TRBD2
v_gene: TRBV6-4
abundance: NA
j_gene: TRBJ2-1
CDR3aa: CASSEIAGGGENNEQFF
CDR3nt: TGTGCCAGCAGTGAGATAGCGGGGGGGGGCGAGAACAATGAGCAGTTCTTC

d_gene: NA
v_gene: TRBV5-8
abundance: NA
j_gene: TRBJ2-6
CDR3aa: CASSSGAVYSGANVLTF
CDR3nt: TGTGCCAGCAGCTCAGGGGCGGTTTACTCTGGGGCCAACGTCCTGACTTTC

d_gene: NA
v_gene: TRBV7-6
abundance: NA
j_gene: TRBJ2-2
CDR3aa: CASSLVASFTGELFF
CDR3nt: TGTGCCAGCAGCTTAGTAGCTAGTTTTACCGGGGAGCTGTTTTTT

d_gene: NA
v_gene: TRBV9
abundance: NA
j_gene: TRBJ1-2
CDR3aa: CASSVVGDSYGYTF
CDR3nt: TGTGCCAGCAGCGTAGTAGGGGATAGCTATGGCTACACCTTC

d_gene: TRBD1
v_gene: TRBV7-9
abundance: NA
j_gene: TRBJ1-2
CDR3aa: CSSSLGDRVYGYTF
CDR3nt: TGTTCCAGCAGCTTAGGAGACAGGGTTTATGGCTACACCTTC

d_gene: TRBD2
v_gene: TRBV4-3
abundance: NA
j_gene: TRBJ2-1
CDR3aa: CASSQGLAGERNEQFF
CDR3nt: TGCGCCAGCAGCCAAGGGCTAGCGGGGGAACGCAATGAGCAGTTCTTC

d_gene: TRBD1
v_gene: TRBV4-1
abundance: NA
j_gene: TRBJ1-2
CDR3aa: CASSFQGTDYYGYTF
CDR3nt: TGCGCCAGCAGCTTCCAAGGGACAGATTACTATGGCTACACCTTC

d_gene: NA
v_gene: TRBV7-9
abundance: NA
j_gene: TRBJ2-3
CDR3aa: CASSARPQGAGGTQYF
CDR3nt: TGTGCCAGCAGCGCCCGACCACAGGGGGCGGGAGGTACGCAGTATTTT